The following is a TCR beta chain sequence with its context. This sample is drawn from a study of T cell responses to AZD1222 COVID-19 vaccine. V lost 3 bases and J lost 4, with 7 bases in between. The V gene's germline CDR1 is SNHLY and CDR2 FYNNEI. The CDR3 has 13 residues. Sequenced by immunoSEQ multiplex PCR; TCRdb stores in-frame clones only, minus some. The sample consists of about 180,000 clones, around 88% of them appearing once. The sequence was collected from an adult who received the AZD1222 COVID-19 vaccine. The gene calls are TRBV2 and TRBJ2-1; perhaps TRBD1 as D (5 bases). The sample here was peripheral blood, taken 28 days after the second AZD1222 dose. CDR3 sequence (DNA): TGTGCCAGCAGTGATTCAGGGTACAATGAGCAGTTCTTC. It is translated as CASSDSGYNEQFF. Complete variable domain (other parts from reference TRBV2 and TRBJ2-1): EPEVTQTPSHQVTQMGQEVILRCVPISNHLYFYWYRQILGQKVEFLVSFYNNEISEKSEIFDDQFSVERPDGSNFTLKIRSTKLEDSAMYFCASSDSGYNEQFFGPGTRLTVL.